The 3 T cell receptor beta chains listed next were all sequenced from one sample in a study of siplizumab effects on memory and regulatory T cells. This table comes from immunoSEQ multiplex PCR, and its TCRdb copy is limited to in-frame clones, with some not included. The data hold roughly 92,000 clones, with approximately 95% observed a single time. Specimen: non-Treg CD4+ T cells sorted from blood. These receptors originate from a human donor in good health.

About this clone itself: The junction departs from germline at one end; a sequencing error may be responsible. The chain joins TRBV7-6 to TRBJ2-7; 10 nucleotides agree with TRBD2. CDR3 size: 16 residues. Germline loops: CDR1 SGHVS, CDR2 FNYEAQ. The CDR3 spells CASNLAGGQTSYEQYF. Here the CDR3 DNA reads TGTGCCAGCAACTTAGCGGGGGGACAGACCTCCTACGAGCAGTACTTC.

This chain uses TRBV7-9 with TRBJ1-3, with TRBD1 as a possible D gene (5 bases). The V gene's germline CDR1 is SEHNR and CDR2 FQNEAQ (reference sequence). Trimming took 7 bases from V and 3 from J, leaving 19 bases between them. The CDR3 contains 16 residues. CDR3 bases: TGTGCCAGCAAACTCTCCTCCGGGGGTTTTGGAAACACCATATATTTT. Its translation: CASKLSSGGFGNTIYF.

V and J are TRBV18 and TRBJ2-7; perhaps D is TRBD1 or TRBD2 (5 bases each). Trimming shortened V by 1 base and J by 6 bases, and 13 bases separated the two germline ends. Germline values: CDR1 KGHSH, CDR2 LQKENI. CDR3 size: 14 residues. CDR3 coding DNA: TGTGCCAGCTCACCACGTCCGGGGACCTTCGAGCAGTACTTC. Translation gives CASSPRPGTFEQYF.